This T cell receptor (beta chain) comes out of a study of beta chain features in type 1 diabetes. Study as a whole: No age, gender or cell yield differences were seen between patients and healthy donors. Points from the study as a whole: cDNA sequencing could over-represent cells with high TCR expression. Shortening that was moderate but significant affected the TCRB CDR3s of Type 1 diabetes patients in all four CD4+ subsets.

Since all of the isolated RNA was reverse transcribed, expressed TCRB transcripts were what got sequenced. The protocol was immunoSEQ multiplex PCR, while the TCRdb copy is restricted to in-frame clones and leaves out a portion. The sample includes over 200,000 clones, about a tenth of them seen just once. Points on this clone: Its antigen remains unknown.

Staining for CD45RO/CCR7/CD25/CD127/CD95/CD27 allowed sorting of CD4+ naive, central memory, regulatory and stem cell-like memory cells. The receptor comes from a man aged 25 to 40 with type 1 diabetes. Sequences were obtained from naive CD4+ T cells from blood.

CDR3 sequence reads: CASSPAEGYEQYF. CDR3 bases: TGTGCCAGCAGCCCAGCGGAGGGCTACGAGCAGTACTTC. This sequence joins TRBV7-3 and TRBJ2-7; a weak D match, TRBD2 (6 bases). The germline V gene has CDR1 SGHTA and CDR2 FQGTGA. CDR3 length equals 13 residues. V was shortened by 5 bases and J by 3 bases, with 11 bases between the two germline ends.